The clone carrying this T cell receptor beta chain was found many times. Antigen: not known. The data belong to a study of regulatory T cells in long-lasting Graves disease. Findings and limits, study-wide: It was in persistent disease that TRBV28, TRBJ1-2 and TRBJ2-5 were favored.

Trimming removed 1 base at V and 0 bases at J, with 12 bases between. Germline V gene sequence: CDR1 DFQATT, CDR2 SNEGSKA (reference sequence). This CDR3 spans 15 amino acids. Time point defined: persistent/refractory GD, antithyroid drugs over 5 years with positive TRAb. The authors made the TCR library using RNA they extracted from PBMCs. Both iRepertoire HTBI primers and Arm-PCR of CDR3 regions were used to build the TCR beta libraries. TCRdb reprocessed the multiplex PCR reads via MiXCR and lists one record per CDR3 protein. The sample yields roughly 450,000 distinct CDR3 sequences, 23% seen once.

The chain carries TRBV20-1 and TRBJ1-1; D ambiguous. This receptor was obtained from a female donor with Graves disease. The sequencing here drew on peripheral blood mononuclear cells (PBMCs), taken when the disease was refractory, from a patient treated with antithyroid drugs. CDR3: CSARASRPLNTEAFF. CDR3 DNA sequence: TGCAGTGCTAGAGCGAGTCGGCCCTTGAACACTGAAGCTTTCTTT.